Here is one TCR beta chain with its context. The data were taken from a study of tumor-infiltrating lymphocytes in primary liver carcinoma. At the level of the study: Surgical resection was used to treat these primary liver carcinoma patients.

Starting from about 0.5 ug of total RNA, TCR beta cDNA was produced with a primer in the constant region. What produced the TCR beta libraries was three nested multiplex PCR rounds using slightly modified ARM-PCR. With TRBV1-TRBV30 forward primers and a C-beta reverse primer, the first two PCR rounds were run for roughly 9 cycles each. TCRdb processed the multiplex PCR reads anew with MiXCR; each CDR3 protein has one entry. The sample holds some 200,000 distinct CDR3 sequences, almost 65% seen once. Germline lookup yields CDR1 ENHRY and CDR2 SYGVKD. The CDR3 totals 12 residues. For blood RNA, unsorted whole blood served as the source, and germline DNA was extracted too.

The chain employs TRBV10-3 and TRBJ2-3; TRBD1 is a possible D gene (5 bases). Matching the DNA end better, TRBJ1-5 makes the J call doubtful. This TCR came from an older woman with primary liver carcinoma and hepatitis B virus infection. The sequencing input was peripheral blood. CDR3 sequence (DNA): TGTGCCATCAGCGACCAGACAGATACGCAGCATTTT. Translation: CAISDQTDTQHF.